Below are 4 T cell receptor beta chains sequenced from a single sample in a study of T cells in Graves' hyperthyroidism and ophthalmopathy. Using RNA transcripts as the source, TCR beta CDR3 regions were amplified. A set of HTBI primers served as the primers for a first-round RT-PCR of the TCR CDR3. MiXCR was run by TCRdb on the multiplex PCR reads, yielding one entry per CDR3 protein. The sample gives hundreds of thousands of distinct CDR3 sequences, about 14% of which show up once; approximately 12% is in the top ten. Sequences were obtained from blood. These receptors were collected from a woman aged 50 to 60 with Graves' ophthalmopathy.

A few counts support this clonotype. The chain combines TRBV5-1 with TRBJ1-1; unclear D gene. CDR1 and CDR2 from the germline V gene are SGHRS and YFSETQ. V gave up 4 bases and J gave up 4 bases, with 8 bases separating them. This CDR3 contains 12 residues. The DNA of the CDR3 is TGCGCCAGCAGCCCAGACGGCACTGAAGCTTTCTTT. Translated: CASSPDGTEAFF.

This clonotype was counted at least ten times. CDR3 sequence reads: CASSPLITGAFF. The CDR3 DNA follows: TGTGCCAGCAGTCCCCTCATAACAGGAGCTTTCTTT. This chain links TRBV28 with TRBJ1-1; tentative D call: TRBD1 (5 bases). From germline, CDR1 is MDHEN and CDR2 SYDVKM. The CDR3 covers 12 residues. V gave up 5 bases and J gave up 10 bases, with 14 bases separating them.

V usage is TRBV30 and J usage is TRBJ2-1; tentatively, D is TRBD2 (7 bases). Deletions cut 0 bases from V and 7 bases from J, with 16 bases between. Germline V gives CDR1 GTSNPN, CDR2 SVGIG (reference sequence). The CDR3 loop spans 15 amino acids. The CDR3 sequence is CAWSVSLGGENEQFF. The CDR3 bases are TGTGCCTGGAGTGTATCCCTAGGGGGGGAGAATGAGCAGTTCTTC.

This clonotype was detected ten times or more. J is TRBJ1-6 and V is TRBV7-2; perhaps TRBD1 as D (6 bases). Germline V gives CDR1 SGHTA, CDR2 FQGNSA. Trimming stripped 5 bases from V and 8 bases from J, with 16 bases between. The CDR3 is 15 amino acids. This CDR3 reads CASSHSGGPDSPLHF. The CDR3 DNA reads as TGTGCCAGCAGCCATAGTGGGGGGCCGGATTCACCCCTCCACTTT.